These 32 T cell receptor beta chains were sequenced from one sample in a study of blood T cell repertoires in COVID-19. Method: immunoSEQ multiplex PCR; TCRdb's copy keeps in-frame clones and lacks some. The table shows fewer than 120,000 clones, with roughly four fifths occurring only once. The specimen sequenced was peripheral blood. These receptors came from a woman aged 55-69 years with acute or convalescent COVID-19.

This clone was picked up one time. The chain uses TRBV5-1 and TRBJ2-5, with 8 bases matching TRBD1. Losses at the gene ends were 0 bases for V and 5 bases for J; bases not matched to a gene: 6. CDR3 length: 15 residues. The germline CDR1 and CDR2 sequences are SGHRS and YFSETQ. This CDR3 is CASSLGLGDRETQYF. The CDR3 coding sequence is TGCGCCAGCAGCTTGGGGCTCGGGGACAGGGAGACCCAGTACTTC.

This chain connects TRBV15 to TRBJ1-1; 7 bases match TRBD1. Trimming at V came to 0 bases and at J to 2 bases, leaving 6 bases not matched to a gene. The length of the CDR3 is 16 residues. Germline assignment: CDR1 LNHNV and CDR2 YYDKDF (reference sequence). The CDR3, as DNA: TGTGCCACCAGCAGAGACCTGACAGGGTTTAACACTGAAGCTTTCTTT. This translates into CATSRDLTGFNTEAFF.

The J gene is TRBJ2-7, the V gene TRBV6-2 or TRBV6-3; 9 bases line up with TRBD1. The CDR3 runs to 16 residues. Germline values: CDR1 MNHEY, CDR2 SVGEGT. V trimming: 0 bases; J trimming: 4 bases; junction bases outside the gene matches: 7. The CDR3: CASSYSWGTGKYEQYF. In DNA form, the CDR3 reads TGTGCCAGCAGTTACTCGTGGGGGACAGGGAAGTACGAGCAGTACTTC.

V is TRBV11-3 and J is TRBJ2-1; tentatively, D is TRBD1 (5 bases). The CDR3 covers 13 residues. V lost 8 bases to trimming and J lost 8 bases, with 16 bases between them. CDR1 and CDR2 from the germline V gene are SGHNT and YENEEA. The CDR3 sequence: CASGVGARDEQFF. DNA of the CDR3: TGTGCCAGCGGTGTAGGGGCCCGGGATGAGCAGTTCTTC.

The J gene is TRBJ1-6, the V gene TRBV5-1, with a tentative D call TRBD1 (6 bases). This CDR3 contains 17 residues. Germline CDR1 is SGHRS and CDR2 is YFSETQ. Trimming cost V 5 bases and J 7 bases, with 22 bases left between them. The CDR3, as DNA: TGCGCCAGCAGTTCTGGGGGGGCTTTCGCTGGAAATTCACCCCTCCACTTT. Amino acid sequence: CASSSGGAFAGNSPLHF.

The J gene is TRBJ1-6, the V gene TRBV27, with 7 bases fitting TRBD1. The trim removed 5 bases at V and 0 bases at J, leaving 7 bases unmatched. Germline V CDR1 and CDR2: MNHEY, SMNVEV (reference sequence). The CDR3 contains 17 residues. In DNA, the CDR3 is TGTGCCAGCAGTCCACAGGGGTCGAGCTCCTATAATTCACCCCTCCACTTT. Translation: CASSPQGSSSYNSPLHF.

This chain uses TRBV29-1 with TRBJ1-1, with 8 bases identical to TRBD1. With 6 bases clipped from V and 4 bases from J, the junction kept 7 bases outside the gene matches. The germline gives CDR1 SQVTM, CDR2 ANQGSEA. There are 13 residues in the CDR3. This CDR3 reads CSVHDRGGTEAFF. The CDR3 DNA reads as TGCAGCGTCCACGACAGGGGAGGCACTGAAGCTTTCTTT.

The CDR3: CATSGGANTEAFF. The CDR3 DNA reads as TGTGCCACCAGCGGGGGGGCGAACACTGAAGCTTTCTTT. V and J are TRBV15 and TRBJ1-1; possible D gene TRBD1, 6 bases. This CDR3 has 13 amino acids. The germline V gene has CDR1 LNHNV and CDR2 YYDKDF (reference sequence). Between the trimmed V and J ends, which lost 5 bases and 1 base, there was a span of 8 bases. The full variable domain, completed using reference TRBV15 and TRBJ1-1, is DAMVIQNPRYQVTQFGKPVTLSCSQTLNHNVMYWYQQKSSQAPKLLFHYYDKDFNNEADTPDNFQSRRPNTSFCFLDIRSPGLGDTAMYLCATSGGANTEAFFGQGTRLTVV.

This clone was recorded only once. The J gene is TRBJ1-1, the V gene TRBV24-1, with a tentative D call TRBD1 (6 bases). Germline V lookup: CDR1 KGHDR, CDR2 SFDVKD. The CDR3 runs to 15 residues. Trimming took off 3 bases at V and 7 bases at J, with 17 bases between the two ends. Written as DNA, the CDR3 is TGTGCCACCAGTGATGGGGGCCTCCAGGGTGGTGAAGCTTTCTTT. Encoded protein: CATSDGGLQGGEAFF.

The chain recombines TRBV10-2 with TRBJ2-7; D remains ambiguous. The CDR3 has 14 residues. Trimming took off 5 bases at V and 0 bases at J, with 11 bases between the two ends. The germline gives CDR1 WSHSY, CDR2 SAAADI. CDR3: CASSPGPSSYEQYF. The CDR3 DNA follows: TGCGCCAGCAGTCCGGGTCCGAGCTCCTACGAGCAGTACTTC.

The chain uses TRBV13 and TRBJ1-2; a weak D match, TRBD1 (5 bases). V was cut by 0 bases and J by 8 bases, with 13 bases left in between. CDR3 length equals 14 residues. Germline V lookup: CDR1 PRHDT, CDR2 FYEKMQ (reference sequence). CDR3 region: CASSLGETVGGYTF. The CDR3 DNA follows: TGTGCCAGCAGCTTAGGCGAGACAGTGGGCGGCTACACCTTC.

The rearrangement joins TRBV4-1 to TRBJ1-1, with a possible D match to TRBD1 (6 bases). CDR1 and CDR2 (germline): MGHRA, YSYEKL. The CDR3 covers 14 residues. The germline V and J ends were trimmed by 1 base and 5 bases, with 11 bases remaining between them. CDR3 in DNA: TGCGCCAGCAGCCAAGGGGAGGGGGAGACTGAAGCTTTCTTT. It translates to CASSQGEGETEAFF.

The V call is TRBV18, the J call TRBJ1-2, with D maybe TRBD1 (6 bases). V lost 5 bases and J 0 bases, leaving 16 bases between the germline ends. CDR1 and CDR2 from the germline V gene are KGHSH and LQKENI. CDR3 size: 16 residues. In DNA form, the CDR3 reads TGTGCCAGCTCATCTTGGACAGAGCATTCTAACTATGGCTACACCTTC. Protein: CASSSWTEHSNYGYTF.

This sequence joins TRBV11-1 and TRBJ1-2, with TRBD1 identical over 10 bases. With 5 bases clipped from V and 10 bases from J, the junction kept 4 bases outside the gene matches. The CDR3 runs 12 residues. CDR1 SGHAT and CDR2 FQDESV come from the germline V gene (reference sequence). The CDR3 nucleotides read TGTGCCAGCAGCCTTGGACAGGGGGACTACACCTTC. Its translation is CASSLGQGDYTF.

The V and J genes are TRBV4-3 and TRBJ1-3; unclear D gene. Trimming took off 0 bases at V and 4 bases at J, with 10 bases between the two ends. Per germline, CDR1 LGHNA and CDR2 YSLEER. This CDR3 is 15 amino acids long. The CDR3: CASSQEMAGGNTIYF. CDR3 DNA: TGCGCCAGCAGCCAAGAAATGGCAGGAGGAAACACCATATATTTT.

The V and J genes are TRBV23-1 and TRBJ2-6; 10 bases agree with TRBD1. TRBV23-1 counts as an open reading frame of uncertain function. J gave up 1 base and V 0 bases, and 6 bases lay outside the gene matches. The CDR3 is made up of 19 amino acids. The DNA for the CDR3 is TGCGCCAGCAGTCAATCTTACCGGACAGGGGGTTCTGGGGCCAACGTCCTGACTTTC. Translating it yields CASSQSYRTGGSGANVLTF.

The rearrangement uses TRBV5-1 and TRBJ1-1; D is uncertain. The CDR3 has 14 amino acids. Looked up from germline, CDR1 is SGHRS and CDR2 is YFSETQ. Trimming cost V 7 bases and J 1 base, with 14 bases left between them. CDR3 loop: CASYGDLGNTEAFF. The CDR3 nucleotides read TGCGCCAGCTACGGAGATTTAGGGAACACTGAAGCTTTCTTT.

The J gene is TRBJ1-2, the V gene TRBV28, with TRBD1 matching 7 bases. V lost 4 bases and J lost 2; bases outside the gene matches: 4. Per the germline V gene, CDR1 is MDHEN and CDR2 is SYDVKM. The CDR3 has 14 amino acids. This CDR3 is CASSSETGNYGYTF. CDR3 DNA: TGTGCCAGCAGTTCCGAGACAGGGAACTATGGCTACACCTTC.

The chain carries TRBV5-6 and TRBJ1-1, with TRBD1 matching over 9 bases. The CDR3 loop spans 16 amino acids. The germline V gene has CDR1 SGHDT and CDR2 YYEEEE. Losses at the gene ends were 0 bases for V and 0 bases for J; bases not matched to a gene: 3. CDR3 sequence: CASSLAWDRVNTEAFF. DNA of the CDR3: TGTGCCAGCAGCTTGGCGTGGGACAGGGTGAACACTGAAGCTTTCTTT.

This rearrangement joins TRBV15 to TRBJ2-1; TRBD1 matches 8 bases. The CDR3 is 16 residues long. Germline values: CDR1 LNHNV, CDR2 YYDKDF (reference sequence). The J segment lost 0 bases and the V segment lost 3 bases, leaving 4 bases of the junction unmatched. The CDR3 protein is CATSSNDRGSYNEQFF. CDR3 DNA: TGTGCCACCAGCAGCAATGACAGGGGCTCCTACAATGAGCAGTTCTTC.

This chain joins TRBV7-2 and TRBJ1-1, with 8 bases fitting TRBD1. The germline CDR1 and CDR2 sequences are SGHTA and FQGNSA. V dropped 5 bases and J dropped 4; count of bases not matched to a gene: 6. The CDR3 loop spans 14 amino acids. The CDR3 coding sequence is TGTGCCAGCAGCACTCGACAGGGGATCACTGAAGCTTTCTTT. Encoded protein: CASSTRQGITEAFF. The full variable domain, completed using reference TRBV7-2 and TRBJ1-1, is GAGVSQSPSNKVTEKGKDVELRCDPISGHTALYWYRQSLGQGLEFLIYFQGNSAPDKSGLPSDRFSAERTGGSVSTLTIQRTQQEDSAVYLCASSTRQGITEAFFGQGTRLTVV.

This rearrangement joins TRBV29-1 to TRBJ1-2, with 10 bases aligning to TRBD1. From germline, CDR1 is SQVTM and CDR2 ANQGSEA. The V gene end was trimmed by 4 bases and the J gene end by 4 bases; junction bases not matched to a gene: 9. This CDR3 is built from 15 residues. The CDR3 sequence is CSVGGGQGTTYGYTF. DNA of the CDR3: TGCAGCGTTGGGGGGGGACAGGGGACGACCTATGGCTACACCTTC. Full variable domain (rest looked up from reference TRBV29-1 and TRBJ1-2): SAVISQKPSRDICQRGTSLTIQCQVDSQVTMMFWYRQQPGQSLTLIATANQGSEATYESGFVIDKFPISRPNLTFSTLTVSNMSPEDSSIYLCSVGGGQGTTYGYTFGSGTRLTVV.

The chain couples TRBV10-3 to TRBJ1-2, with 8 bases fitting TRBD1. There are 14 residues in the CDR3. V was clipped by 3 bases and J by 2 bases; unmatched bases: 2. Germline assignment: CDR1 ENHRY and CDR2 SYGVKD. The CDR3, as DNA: TGTGCCATCAGTGAACAGGGGGGGAACTATGGCTACACCTTC. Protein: CAISEQGGNYGYTF.

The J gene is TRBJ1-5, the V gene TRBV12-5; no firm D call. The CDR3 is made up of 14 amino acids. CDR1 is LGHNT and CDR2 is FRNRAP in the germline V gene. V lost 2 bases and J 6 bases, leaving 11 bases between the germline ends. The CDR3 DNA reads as TGTGCTAGTGGTTTGTTTGAGGGCGGTCAGCCCCAGCATTTT. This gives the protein CASGLFEGGQPQHF.

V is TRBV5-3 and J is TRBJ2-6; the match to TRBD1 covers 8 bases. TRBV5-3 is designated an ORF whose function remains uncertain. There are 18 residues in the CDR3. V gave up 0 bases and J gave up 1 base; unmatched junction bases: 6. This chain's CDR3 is CARSLAWDRRSGANVLTF. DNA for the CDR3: TGTGCCAGAAGCTTGGCCTGGGACAGGCGTTCTGGGGCCAACGTCCTGACTTTC.

As DNA, the CDR3 is TGTGCCAGCAGTTGGATACAGTTGGGCAATCAGCCCCAGCATTTT. Translation: CASSWIQLGNQPQHF. This rearrangement joins TRBV28 to TRBJ1-5; D uncertain. CDR1 and CDR2 from the germline V gene are MDHEN and SYDVKM. V was pared by 4 bases and J by 2 bases, with 12 bases between. CDR3 size: 15 residues.

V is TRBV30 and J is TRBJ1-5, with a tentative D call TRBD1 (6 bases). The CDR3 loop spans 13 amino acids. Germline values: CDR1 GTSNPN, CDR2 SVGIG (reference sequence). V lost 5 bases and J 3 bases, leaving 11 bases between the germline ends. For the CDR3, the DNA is TGTGCCTGGTCGAACAGGGCCAATCAGCCCCAGCATTTT. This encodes CAWSNRANQPQHF.

The CDR3 here is CASSSGTGLQPQHF. CDR3 coding DNA: TGTGCCAGCAGTTCCGGGACAGGGCTTCAGCCCCAGCATTTT. The chain recombines TRBV27 with TRBJ1-5, with 9 bases aligning to TRBD1. CDR3 length: 14 residues. The V gene's germline CDR1 is MNHEY and CDR2 SMNVEV (reference sequence). J lost 6 bases, V lost 4 bases, and 4 bases had no gene match.

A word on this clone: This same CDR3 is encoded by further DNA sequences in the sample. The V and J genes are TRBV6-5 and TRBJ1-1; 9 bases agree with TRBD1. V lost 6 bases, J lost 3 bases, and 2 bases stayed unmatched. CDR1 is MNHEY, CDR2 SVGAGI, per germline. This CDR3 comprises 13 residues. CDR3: CASRRDRDTEAFF. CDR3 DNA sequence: TGTGCCAGCAGGAGGGACAGGGACACTGAAGCTTTCTTT.

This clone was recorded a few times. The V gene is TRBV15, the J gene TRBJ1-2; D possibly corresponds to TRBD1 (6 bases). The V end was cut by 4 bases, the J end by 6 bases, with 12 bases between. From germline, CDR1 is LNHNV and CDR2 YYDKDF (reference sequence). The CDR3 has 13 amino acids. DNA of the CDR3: TGTGCCACCAGCACCGGGGGGGGGCATGGCTACACCTTC. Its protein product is CATSTGGGHGYTF.

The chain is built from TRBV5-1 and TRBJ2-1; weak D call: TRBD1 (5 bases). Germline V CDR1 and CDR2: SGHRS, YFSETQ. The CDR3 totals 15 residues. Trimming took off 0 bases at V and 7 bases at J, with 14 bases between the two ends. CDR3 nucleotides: TGCGCCAGCAGCTTGGGGGGCGCCGAGGCTAATGAGCAGTTCTTC. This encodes CASSLGGAEANEQFF.

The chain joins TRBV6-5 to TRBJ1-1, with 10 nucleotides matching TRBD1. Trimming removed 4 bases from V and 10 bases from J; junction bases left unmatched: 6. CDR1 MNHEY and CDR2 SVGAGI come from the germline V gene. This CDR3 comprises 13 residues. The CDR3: CASSSGQGRPAFF. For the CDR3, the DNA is TGTGCCAGCAGTTCGGGACAGGGGAGGCCAGCTTTCTTT.